This entry lists 8 T cell receptor beta chains sequenced from one sample in a study of cytomegalovirus exposure and HLA in healthy donors (dated by TCRdb to 2016 to 2017). The method was the immunoSEQ multiplex PCR assay. The multiplex PCR relied on a mix of 60 forward primers for TCR Vbeta segments and 13 reverse primers for TCR Jbeta segments. TCRdb took this table from immuneACCESS and kept in-frame rearrangements with V and J called. Such tables lack part of the clones; where checked against another copy, unresolved V genes explain under half of the gap, and the rest is unexplained. The sample's clone listing holds roughly 120,000 clones. The ten largest clones take up approximately 3.8% of the sample. The material sequenced was PBMCs. The receptors were gathered from a man aged 18 to 29 in good health and CMV-seronegative.

The V call is TRBV25-1, the J call TRBJ2-7; no definite D call. The V gene lost 4 bases and the J gene lost 6 bases, with 7 bases spanning the gap. The CDR3 totals 11 residues. Germline V gene data show CDR1 as MGHDK and CDR2 as SYGVNS. The CDR3 loop is CASSGSVEQYF. The CDR3 DNA follows: TGTGCCAGCAGTGGTTCGGTCGAGCAGTACTTC.

This chain uses TRBV10-3 with TRBJ1-2; TRBD1 matches at 8 bases. The CDR3 runs to 13 residues. The trim removed 6 bases at V and 4 bases at J, leaving 4 bases unmatched. Germline V gene sequence: CDR1 ENHRY, CDR2 SYGVKD. CDR3 sequence reads: CAIRQGAGYGYTF. The CDR3 DNA reads TGTGCCATCAGGCAGGGGGCTGGCTATGGCTACACCTTC.

The CDR3 loop is CASSVFGFNYGYTF. CDR3 nucleotides: TGTGCCAGCAGTGTTTTCGGTTTTAACTATGGCTACACCTTC. The chain has TRBV25-1 and TRBJ1-2; unclear D gene. Germline V CDR1 and CDR2: MGHDK, SYGVNS. V dropped 4 bases and J dropped 1 base, with 10 bases sitting between them. The CDR3 has 14 residues.

The rearrangement joins TRBV18 to TRBJ2-4, with TRBD1 as a possible D gene (6 bases). Germline CDR1 KGHSH, CDR2 LQKENI. The CDR3 runs 20 residues. V lost 3 bases to trimming and J lost 0 bases, with 24 bases between them. The CDR3 region has the DNA TGTGCCAGCTCACCCCCCTTGGGGGCAGGGCCGGACATAGCCAAAAACATTCAGTACTTC. Translating gives CASSPPLGAGPDIAKNIQYF.

The chain joins TRBV2 to TRBJ2-3; D is unclear. The CDR3 is made up of 15 amino acids. Germline-derived CDR1 and CDR2 are SNHLY and FYNNEI. Trimming left V 4 bases short and J 1 base short, with 12 bases between. The DNA of the CDR3 is TGTGCCAGCAGTGCTTACGGAACAGGCACAGATACGCAGTATTTT. Translating gives CASSAYGTGTDTQYF.

In the case of this clone: An end of the junction does not agree with germline; a read error may underlie this. The chain links TRBV28 to TRBJ1-4; 7 bases match TRBD1. The germline V gene encodes CDR1 MDHEN and CDR2 SYDVKM. This CDR3 comprises 13 residues. The CDR3 loop is CASSLPGTASPYF. DNA of the CDR3: TGTGCCAGCAGTTTACCCGGGACAGCCTCACCCTATTTT.

The rearrangement joins TRBV7-2 to TRBJ2-5; D is unresolved. The CDR3 has 13 amino acids. Germline V gene lookup returns CDR1 SGHTA and CDR2 FQGNSA. The ends were cut back, 4 bases at V and 6 bases at J, with 12 bases in the middle. The CDR3 nucleotides read TGTGCCAGCAGCTCAGGCCCGTTTCAGACCCAGTACTTC. Translating it yields CASSSGPFQTQYF.

This rearrangement joins TRBV25-1 to TRBJ2-5, with 12 bases aligning to TRBD2. The CDR3 is 16 amino acids. Looked up from germline, CDR1 is MGHDK and CDR2 is SYGVNS. After removal of 3 bases from V and 3 bases from J, the junction contained 5 bases not matched to a gene. CDR3 bases: TGTGCCAGCAGTGAGACTAGCGGGAGATTAGAAGAGACCCAGTACTTC. This encodes CASSETSGRLEETQYF.